One and the same sample provided the 8 T cell receptor beta chains below, sequenced in a study of spatial heterogeneity in lung cancer. Study-wide findings and caveats: Counts that tracked tumor mutation counts were those of expanded intratumoral alpha and beta TCRs.

Time point specified: sample taken at primary tumor resection. TCRdb reprocessed the 5' RACE reads via MiXCR and lists one record per CDR3 protein. The data show about 27,000 distinct CDR3 sequences, roughly 6.9% seen once. Their antigen targets remain unknown. Source: lung tumor tissue, taken at surgery. Source of these receptors: a male donor with early-stage non-small cell lung cancer.

In this sample, this clonotype turned up many times. The chain uses TRBV6-5 and TRBJ2-1, with D possibly being TRBD1 or TRBD2 (5 bases each). Germline CDR1 MNHEY, CDR2 SVGAGI. V dropped 2 bases and J dropped 2 bases, with 10 bases sitting between them. The CDR3 runs to 15 residues. The CDR3 is CASSYRDGAYNEQFF. The DNA of the CDR3 is TGTGCCAGCAGTTACAGGGACGGAGCCTACAATGAGCAGTTCTTC.

In this sample, this clonotype turned up many times. V gene TRBV6-6 combines with J gene TRBJ1-4; a possible D gene is TRBD1 (5 bases). The CDR3 is 16 amino acids. The V end lost 0 bases, the J end lost 7 bases, and 15 bases lay between the germline ends. Germline-derived CDR1 and CDR2 are MNHNY and SVGAGI (reference sequence). CDR3 nucleotide sequence: TGTGCCAGCAGTTACTCGACGGGACTAGAGATTGAAAAACTGTTTTTT. Translation gives CASSYSTGLEIEKLFF.

The chain carries TRBV28 and TRBJ1-2; D remains unclear. This CDR3 contains 12 residues. The ends were cut back, 11 bases at V and 8 bases at J, with 18 bases in the middle. Germline V gene sequence: CDR1 MDHEN, CDR2 SYDVKM. The CDR3 DNA sequence: TGTGCCGCCGCTCGCTGGGCCGGAGGCTACACCTTC. It codes for CAAARWAGGYTF.

This clonotype was counted many times. J is TRBJ2-3 and V is TRBV20-1, with TRBD2 matching 12 bases. V lost 3 bases, J lost 4 bases, and 2 bases stayed unmatched. CDR3 length: 14 residues. CDR1 is DFQATT and CDR2 is SNEGSKA in the germline V gene (reference sequence). The CDR3 nucleotides read TGCAGTGCTAGGTCTAGCGGGGGGGCAGATACGCAGTATTTT. This encodes CSARSSGGADTQYF.

This clonotype was detected ten times or more. V gene TRBV5-1 combines with J gene TRBJ1-1; possibly TRBD1 for D (5 bases). CDR1 is SGHRS, CDR2 YFSETQ, per germline. This CDR3 comprises 15 residues. V gave up 0 bases and J gave up 6 bases, with 15 bases separating them. CDR3 DNA: TGCGCCAGCAGCTTGGACACGGGCCGAGGGGCTGAAGCTTTCTTT. It is translated as CASSLDTGRGAEAFF.

This clonotype has ten or more counts. The V and J genes are TRBV6-5 and TRBJ1-1; D is perhaps TRBD1 (5 bases). From germline, CDR1 is MNHEY and CDR2 SVGAGI. This CDR3 is built from 13 residues. V shed 4 bases and J shed 1 base, with 7 bases lying between them. The CDR3 sequence: CASSWTPNTEAFF. CDR3 sequence (DNA): TGTGCCAGCAGTTGGACACCGAACACTGAAGCTTTCTTT.

The chain has TRBV7-2 and TRBJ2-3, with 9 nucleotides matching TRBD2. CDR3 length: 12 amino acids. The germline V gene has CDR1 SGHTA and CDR2 FQGNSA. The V and J ends lost 4 bases and 10 bases, in that order; junction bases with no gene match: 3. CDR3 sequence reads: CASSSSGESQYF. CDR3 DNA sequence: TGTGCCAGCAGCTCTAGCGGGGAATCGCAGTATTTT.

This clonotype has a count of ten or more. V is TRBV18 and J is TRBJ1-5, with 7 bases lining up with TRBD1. V dropped 6 bases and J dropped 7; count of bases not matched to a gene: 6. Germline CDR1 KGHSH, CDR2 LQKENI. The CDR3 has 13 residues. CDR3 loop: CASSPDRTQPQHF. The CDR3 nucleotides read TGTGCCAGCTCGCCGGACAGGACACAGCCCCAGCATTTT.